This section outlines one TCR beta chain sequence together with its context. Repertoires were generated with immunoSEQ multiplex PCR, while TCRdb's copy carries only in-frame clones and drops some. The table records about 180,000 clones, around 90% of them present only once. These data originate in a study of control samples from healthy donors and cancer patients. The CDR3 loop spans 12 amino acids. This receptor was taken from a woman between 45 and 60 years old in good health. The V call is TRBV21-1, the J call TRBJ1-4; the listed D gene, TRBD1, was not tested against the DNA. TRBV21-1 is labeled a pseudogene. Specimen: blood. Here the CDR3 reads CASSDRGEKLFF. CDR3 sequence (DNA): TGTGCCAGCAGCGACAGGGGTGAAAAACTGTTTTTT.